This T cell receptor beta chain was captured by sequencing in a study of CD8+ T cells in alopecia areata. In each case, RNA was isolated and then reverse transcribed into cDNA as the sequencing template. The table came from immunoSEQ multiplex PCR; TCRdb's copy has only in-frame clones and leaves some out. The sample consists of over 85,000 clones, 70% to 85% of them appearing once. J was trimmed by 10 bases and V by 5 bases; bases with no gene match: 2. CDR3 length: 11 amino acids. Germline V lookup: CDR1 SNHLY, CDR2 FYNNEI. Remarks on this clone: What it binds is unknown.

Treatment reported: oral pan-JAK inhibitor, 5-10 mg twice daily. Overall study results and limits: Lesional tissue from the scalp (especially in alopecia totalis/universalis) showed higher clonality than normal scalp.

The chain joins TRBV2 to TRBJ2-1; 7 positions agree with TRBD2. The clonotype originates from a human donor with alopecia areata. The input for sequencing was CD8+ T cells sorted from blood, taken between weeks 43 and 45, from a patient treated with tofacitinib. CDR3 sequence: CASSSGAEQFF. In DNA form, the CDR3 reads TGTGCCAGCAGTAGCGGGGCCGAGCAGTTCTTC.